A single sample is the source of the 22 T cell receptor delta chains below, sequenced in a study of gamma delta lymphoproliferative disorders and STAT genes. The receptor sequences were amplified from genomic DNA of peripheral blood mononuclear cells. TCRdb fed the multiplex PCR reads into CATT to redo clone calling. The sample consists of over 200 delta-chain clones, roughly 6.3% of them appearing once. The sequenced sample was blood. The receptors were sampled from a human donor with gamma-delta T-cell large granular lymphocyte leukemia.

By sample fraction, this clone is medium-sized (0.01 to 0.1%). J is TRDJ1 and V is TRDV2; 13 bases are shared with TRDD3. The CDR3 covers 20 residues. Per germline, CDR1 GEAIGNYY and CDR2 EKD. Trimming cost V 1 base and J 1 base; bases outside gene matches: 14. The CDR3 protein is CACDTGSLLGDTVSTDKLIF. Here the CDR3 DNA reads TGTGCCTGTGACACGGGGTCTCTACTGGGGGATACGGTAAGCACCGATAAACTCATCTTT.

In the case of this clone: The TCRdb protein comes from a much larger clone and disagrees with this DNA's translation at residue 11, likely due to a read error; the protein given here is derived from the DNA. This chain links TRDV1 with TRDJ1; D may correspond to TRDD2 or TRDD3 (6 bases each). Per the germline V gene, CDR1 is TSWWSYY and CDR2 is QGS. Trimming pared 0 bases from V and 0 bases from J, leaving 29 bases between. CDR3 length: 22 amino acids. The CDR3 sequence: CALGELAPTVDHWETYTDKLIF. CDR3 sequence (DNA): TGTGCTCTTGGGGAACTGGCTCCTACAGTGGATCACTGGGAAACTTACACCGATAAACTCATCTTT.

This clone was seen more than once but under ten times. TCRdb's protein for this DNA is that of a much larger clone and differs from the translation at residue 6, likely a read error; the protein shown is the DNA translation. The rearrangement links TRDV1 to TRDJ1; 9 bases are shared with TRDD3. J gave up 7 bases and V 2 bases, and 17 bases lay outside the gene matches. Looked up from germline, CDR1 is TSWWSYY and CDR2 is QGS. There are 18 residues in the CDR3. CDR3 in DNA: TGTGCTCTTGGGGAATGGGGGCTCCTACGCGGGGGATACCCTAAACTCATCTTT. It codes for CALGEWGLLRGGYPKLIF.

By sample share, this clone is medium-sized. Other DNA sequences in the same sample also yield this CDR3. This chain joins TRDV1 and TRDJ1; tentatively, D is TRDD3 (6 bases). Germline CDR1 reads TSWWSYY; CDR2 reads QGS. V was trimmed by 5 bases and J by 2 bases, leaving 39 bases between them. The CDR3 runs 23 residues. DNA of the CDR3: TGTGCTCTTGGGACGGCCTTCAGAACCGTACTGGGTATCCCCCCTCCATCAACCGATAAACTCATCTTT. Translation: CALGTAFRTVLGIPPPSTDKLIF.

With respect to this clone: TCRdb assigns this DNA the protein of a much larger clone, which departs from its translation at residue 11; this likely reflects a read error, and the protein shown comes from translating the DNA. The gene calls are TRDV1 and TRDJ1; 8 bases are shared with TRDD3. Looked up from germline, CDR1 is TSWWSYY and CDR2 is QGS. The CDR3 totals 18 residues. The V and J ends lost 1 base and 1 base, in that order; junction bases with no gene match: 11. CDR3 region: CALGEPMGDVITTDKLIF. The CDR3 nucleotides are TGTGCTCTTGGGGAACCCATGGGGGATGTAATAACCACCGATAAACTCATCTTT.

No V gene was called, though TRDJ1 was called as the J gene; the tabulated D call, TRDD3, remains unverified against the DNA. The CDR3 sequence is 15 residues long. The CDR3: CASYSLGGYTDKLIF. The CDR3 DNA reads TGTGCCTCCTACTCTCTGGGGGGCTACACCGATAAACTCATCTTT.

By frequency in the sample, this clone is medium-sized (0.01 to 0.1%). The V and J genes are TRDV1 and TRDJ1, with TRDD3 identical over 8 bases. The germline gives CDR1 TSWWSYY, CDR2 QGS. The trim removed 4 bases at V and 0 bases at J, leaving 13 bases unmatched. The CDR3 has 18 residues. CDR3 sequence: CALGVLGAYFGDTDKLIF. CDR3 DNA: TGTGCTCTTGGGGTACTGGGGGCTTACTTTGGAGACACCGATAAACTCATCTTT.

With regard to this clone: This DNA's translation and the protein TCRdb lists, from a much larger clone, do not match at residue 14, likely due to a read error; the protein shown is translated from the DNA. The chain's CDR3 is CALGELAPTVNHWATYTDKLIF. The DNA for the CDR3 is TGTGCTCTTGGGGAACTGGCTCCTACAGTGAATCACTGGGCAACTTACACCGATAAACTCATCTTT. This chain links TRDV1 with TRDJ1; D is possibly TRDD2 or TRDD3 (6 bases each). With 0 bases removed from V and 0 bases from J, the gap between germline ends came to 29 bases. The CDR3 has 22 residues. The V gene's germline CDR1 is TSWWSYY and CDR2 QGS.

This clone is medium-sized within its sample. The chain employs TRDV2 and TRDJ1; TRDD3 matches at 11 bases. Germline V gene sequence: CDR1 GEAIGNYY, CDR2 EKD. CDR3 length equals 16 residues. The J segment lost 0 bases and the V segment lost 1 base, leaving 3 bases of the junction unmatched. CDR3 protein: CACDTLGDTHTDKLIF. In DNA, the CDR3 is TGTGCCTGTGACACTCTGGGGGATACCCACACCGATAAACTCATCTTT.

Regarding this clone: This DNA translates differently at residue 11 from the TCRdb protein, which is that of a much larger clone; a read error is likely, and the protein shown is the DNA's own translation. V usage is TRDV1 and J usage is TRDJ1; possible D gene TRDD3, 7 bases. The CDR3 contains 18 residues. Germline assignment: CDR1 TSWWSYY and CDR2 QGS. V was clipped by 1 base and J by 7 bases, with 25 bases between them. The CDR3 region has the DNA TGTGCTCTTGGGGAACGGGGGCTCCTACGCGAGGGATACCCTAAACTCATCTTT. The encoded protein is CALGERGLLREGYPKLIF.

This clone was picked up a small number of times. A far larger clone lies a single base away; this is likely a read error. Other DNA sequences within the sample encode an identical CDR3. The genes are TRDV1 and TRDJ1; TRDD2 or TRDD3 may be the D gene (6 bases each). Germline V gene data show CDR1 as TSWWSYY and CDR2 as QGS. The CDR3 length is 22 residues. The chain's CDR3 is CALGELAPTVNHWETYTDKLIF. CDR3 bases: TGTGCTCTTGGGGAACTGGCTCCTACAGTGAATCACTGGGAAACTTACACCGACAAACTCATCTTT.

This clone was seen more than once but under ten times. The protein that TCRdb holds for this DNA derives from a much larger clone and differs from the translated DNA at residue 5, which likely indicates a read error; the protein shown here is translated from the DNA. No V segment was called; the J segment is TRDJ1; the D call in the table, TRDD3, was not verified against the DNA. The CDR3 totals 18 residues. Written as DNA, the CDR3 is TGTGCTCTTGGGGGACGGGGGCTCCTACGCGGGGGATACCCTAAACTCATCTTT. Its translation: CALGGRGLLRGGYPKLIF.

About this clone: The TCRdb protein comes from a much larger clone and disagrees with this DNA's translation at residue 4, likely due to a read error; the protein given here is derived from the DNA. This sequence joins TRDV1 and TRDJ1, with TRDD3 identical over 9 bases. CDR3 size: 18 residues. Germline CDR1 reads TSWWSYY; CDR2 reads QGS. CDR3 sequence reads: CALEERGLLRGGYPKLIF. CDR3 sequence (DNA): TGTGCTCTTGAGGAACGGGGGCTCCTACGCGGGGGATACCCTAAACTCATCTTT.

This clone has a handful of counts. This may be a read error, as it is one base from a much larger clone. The sample carries other DNA sequences with the same CDR3. The chain couples TRDV1 to TRDJ1; TRDD3 matches 12 bases. This CDR3 comprises 18 residues. Trimming cost V 1 base and J 2 bases; bases outside gene matches: 8. Germline V lookup: CDR1 TSWWSYY, CDR2 QGS. The CDR3 region is CALGERVLWGIRTDKLIF. The CDR3 DNA reads TGTGCTCTTGGGGAACGGGTACTCTGGGGGATACGGACCGATAAACTCATCTTT.

This clone occurred a few times. TCRdb lists the protein of a much larger clone for this DNA, which differs at residue 16, so this is likely a read error; the protein given here is translated from the DNA itself. This rearrangement joins TRDV1 to TRDJ1, with D perhaps TRDD2 or TRDD3 (6 bases each). The CDR3 has 22 amino acids. Between the trimmed V and J ends, which lost 0 bases and 0 bases, there was a span of 29 bases. CDR1 and CDR2 from the germline V gene are TSWWSYY and QGS. The CDR3 sequence is CALGELAPTVNHWETHTDKLIF. DNA of the CDR3: TGTGCTCTTGGGGAACTGGCTCCTACAGTGAATCACTGGGAAACTCACACCGATAAACTCATCTTT.

By proportion, this clone is medium-sized. Other nucleotide sequences from this sample produce the same CDR3. This sequence joins TRDV1 and TRDJ1; TRDD3 matches at 8 bases. Germline assignment: CDR1 TSWWSYY and CDR2 QGS. This CDR3 has 17 residues. V shed 2 bases, J shed 0 bases, and the junction held 8 bases outside the gene matches. The CDR3 protein is CALGEAPLGGYTDKLIF. DNA for the CDR3: TGTGCTCTTGGGGAAGCCCCACTGGGGGGCTACACCGATAAACTCATCTTT.

By sample fraction, this clone is medium-sized (0.01 to 0.1%). This likely stems from a read error, as it lies one base from a far larger clone. J is TRDJ1 and V is TRDV1; 13 bases fit TRDD3. From germline, CDR1 is TSWWSYY and CDR2 QGS. V shed 2 bases, J shed 3 bases, and the junction held 9 bases outside the gene matches. This CDR3 has 18 amino acids. This CDR3 is CALGEALLGDTHSDKLIF. The CDR3 coding sequence is TGTGCTCTTGGGGAAGCCCTACTGGGGGATACGCATTCCGATAAACTCATCTTT.

This clone counts as medium-sized. Other DNA sequences within the sample encode an identical CDR3. This chain uses TRDV1 with TRDJ1; 11 bases align to TRDD3. CDR3 length: 26 amino acids. With 0 bases clipped from V and 0 bases from J, the junction kept 30 bases outside the gene matches. Germline V CDR1 and CDR2: TSWWSYY, QGS. The DNA for the CDR3 is TGTGCTCTTGGGGAACTTGGCCTCCTCTTTCCTAGTCATAGTCGTGGGGGATACGGAAACACCGATAAACTCATCTTT. This sequence encodes CALGELGLLFPSHSRGGYGNTDKLIF.

The chain links TRDV1 to TRDJ1; the D call may be TRDD2 or TRDD3 (5 bases each). Germline V gives CDR1 TSWWSYY, CDR2 QGS. The CDR3 has 18 residues. Trimming shortened V by 0 bases and J by 0 bases, and 17 bases separated the two germline ends. The CDR3 coding sequence is TGTGCTCTTGGGGAACTGGTAGGGGGGCCCTTCAACACCGATAAACTCATCTTT. Amino acid sequence: CALGELVGGPFNTDKLIF.

This clone was detected a few times. A far larger clone is off by one base, so a read error is likely. The identical CDR3 is also encoded by other nucleotide sequences in the sample. The J gene is TRDJ1, the V gene TRDV1, with D perhaps matching TRDD2 or TRDD3 (6 bases each). The V gene's germline CDR1 is TSWWSYY and CDR2 QGS. The CDR3 consists of 22 residues. CDR3: CALGELAPTVNHWETYTDKLIF. The CDR3 bases are TGTGCTCTTGGGGAACTGGCTCCTACAGTGAATCACTGGGAAACTTACACCGATAAGCTCATCTTT.

This clone was recorded a few times. This rearrangement joins TRDV1 to TRDJ1; 10 bases map to TRDD3. The CDR3 totals 19 residues. V lost 2 bases, J lost 1 base, and 13 bases stayed unmatched. Germline CDR1 and CDR2: TSWWSYY and QGS. In nucleotides, the CDR3 is TGTGCTCTTGGGGAAGCCCCACTGGGGGATGTATTAACCACCGATAAACTCATCTTT. It yields the protein CALGEAPLGDVLTTDKLIF.

This clone was seen a handful of times. The protein recorded in TCRdb matches a much larger clone and deviates from this DNA's translation at residue 6, suggesting a read error; the protein here is obtained by translating the DNA. The chain recombines TRDV1 with TRDJ1; 9 nucleotides line up with TRDD3. Germline lookup yields CDR1 TSWWSYY and CDR2 QGS. The CDR3 consists of 18 residues. Germline trimming cut 1 base from V and 7 bases from J; bases unmatched to any gene: 16. This chain's CDR3 is CALGEQGLLRGGYPKLIF. The CDR3 DNA reads TGTGCTCTTGGGGAACAGGGGCTCCTACGCGGGGGATACCCTAAACTCATCTTT.